This T cell receptor beta chain was obtained from a study of long-term antiretroviral therapy in people with HIV. V lost 1 base to trimming and J lost 6 bases; unmatched junction nucleotides: 7. The length of the CDR3 is 16 residues. Germline loops: CDR1 MNHNY, CDR2 SVGAGI (reference sequence). Researchers ran immunoSEQ v3.0 at survey level. Using immunoSEQ multiplex PCR, the repertoire was profiled, and TCRdb retains in-frame clones only, with some absent. The table shows 20,000 or so clones, with around three quarters occurring only once. The chain employs TRBV6-6 and TRBJ2-7, with 12 bases aligning to TRBD2. The sequence derives from a woman in her 30s with HIV. The sequences come from unsorted PBMCs, collected 2.9 years after starting antiretroviral therapy. CDR3 sequence: CASSYLRTSGAGEQYV. DNA of the CDR3: TGTGCCAGCAGTTACTTGAGGACTAGCGGGGCGGGCGAGCAGTACGTC.